This T cell receptor beta chain was captured by sequencing in a study of blood T cell repertoires in COVID-19. Study overall: Italy, Spain and the United States were the sources of the convalescent and acute COVID-19 samples. Sample material is recorded as cDNA or gDNA derived from T cells, B-cell-depleted T cells, or PBMCs.

Germline V gene sequence: CDR1 MNHEY, CDR2 SVGAGI. V was pared by 2 bases and J by 4 bases, with 11 bases between. The CDR3 is made up of 15 amino acids. Original processing notes: Nucleated cell counts were estimated from reference gene primer amplification. The data were produced by immunoSEQ multiplex PCR, yet TCRdb's version contains in-frame clones alone and is incomplete. That table supplies the V and J calls and clone size; D and trimming were determined from the DNA. The sample has 120,000 or so clones; about four fifths are singletons. The specimen was peripheral blood. The TCR sequence derives from a man aged 55 to 70 with active or convalescent COVID-19. The chain joins TRBV6-5 to TRBJ2-2; D is unresolved. The CDR3 bases are TGTGCCAGCAGTTACGAGACGAGGCCCACCGGGGAGCTGTTTTTT. Its protein product is CASSYETRPTGELFF.